Below, 31 T cell receptor beta chains from the same sample are listed, as sequenced in a study of vaccination and CD4 T cells after COVID-19 (dated by TCRdb to between 2021 and 2024). Libraries came from PCR. The instrument was an Illumina iSeq 100. DNA from cultured CD4+ T cells was subjected to TCR sequencing with the Oncomine TCR Beta short-read assay at the Johns Hopkins FTIC core. The public sequencing data were trimmed at Q25 with fastp and processed into clonotypes with MiXCR by TCRdb, which kept only in-frame beta chains. Records with the same CDR3 protein are collapsed into one entry carrying the most frequent genes and DNA. Within this sample are about 13,000 distinct CDR3 sequences, with around 38% of them counted one time only. The ten largest account for just under 9.5% of the sample. Per the publication, the treatment or condition label means: roughly 10-day PBMC culture with coronavirus spike peptide pools or control peptides (ViraFEST assay).

Antigen specificity for these receptors is unknown. The sample consisted of CD4+ T cells from blood, cultured in vitro. All receptors derive from a human donor who had recovered from COVID-19.

This clonotype was recorded a few times. The rearrangement joins TRBV20-1 to TRBJ1-2; 12 bases align to TRBD1. Losses at the gene ends were 3 bases for V and 14 bases for J; bases not matched to a gene: 10. The germline CDR1 and CDR2 sequences are DFQATT and SNEGSKA (reference sequence). CDR3 length: 13 amino acids. The CDR3 nucleotides are TGCAGTGCTAGGTCCGGGACAGGGGGCGGAAATACCTTC. Translated, it gives CSARSGTGGGNTF.

The chain is built from TRBV12-3 or TRBV12-4 and TRBJ1-2, with D hard to call. This CDR3 has 12 amino acids. Trimming took 3 bases from V and 13 from J, leaving 15 bases between them. CDR3 amino acids: CASSFGQSQLTF. In DNA, the CDR3 is TGTGCCAGCAGTTTCGGCCAGAGCCAGCTCACCTTC.

V usage is TRBV12-3 or TRBV12-4 and J usage is TRBJ2-2, with D perhaps given as TRBD1 or TRBD2 (5 bases each). V shed 8 bases and J shed 6 bases, with 13 bases lying between them. The CDR3 contains 13 residues. The CDR3 DNA sequence: TGTGCCAGCCACTCCATGGGGGCCGGGGAGCTGTTTTTT. Its protein is CASHSMGAGELFF.

The chain has TRBV7-6 and TRBJ2-5; the match to TRBD2 covers 13 bases. This CDR3 spans 15 amino acids. V was clipped by 4 bases and J by 5 bases; unmatched bases: 4. Germline lookup yields CDR1 SGHVS and CDR2 FNYEAQ. The CDR3 reads CASSWGLAGRETQYF. The CDR3 DNA reads TGTGCCAGCAGCTGGGGACTAGCGGGGAGGGAGACCCAGTACTTC.

This clonotype was counted a few times. The chain has TRBV19 and TRBJ1-2; tentatively, D is TRBD1 (5 bases). Between the trimmed V and J ends, which lost 7 bases and 5 bases, there was a span of 8 bases. Germline V gene lookup returns CDR1 LNHDA and CDR2 SQIVND (reference sequence). This CDR3 has 11 residues. Here the CDR3 DNA reads TGTGCCAGTATCGGGGGGTATGGCTACACCTTC. Its protein product is CASIGGYGYTF.

This clonotype was seen a handful of times. The chain combines TRBV10-3 with TRBJ2-5; D not resolved. Germline CDR1 is ENHRY and CDR2 is SYGVKD. With 2 bases removed from V and 8 bases from J, the gap between germline ends came to 12 bases. The CDR3 contains 13 residues. The CDR3 nucleotides read TGTGCCATCAGTGAGCTCGACCGGGCCACCCAGTACTTC. It is translated as CAISELDRATQYF.

Note on this clonotype: This may arise from a read error, as a much more abundant clone is one base away. J is TRBJ2-5 and V is TRBV24-1; D uncertain. This CDR3 has 13 residues. CDR1 and CDR2 from the germline V gene are KGHDR and SFDVKD. The CDR3 sequence is CATSDPAGEAQYF. The CDR3 DNA follows: TGTGCCACCAGTGACCCGGCAGGAGAGGCCCAGTACTTC.

J is TRBJ2-2 and V is TRBV7-7; TRBD1 aligns across 11 bases. Losses at the gene ends were 4 bases for V and 3 bases for J; bases not matched to a gene: 7. CDR3 length: 17 residues. The germline CDR1 and CDR2 sequences are SSHAT and FNYEAQ (reference sequence). The CDR3 loop reads CASSSGQGAGYTGELFF. In nucleotides, the CDR3 is TGTGCCAGCAGCTCTGGACAGGGGGCCGGCTACACCGGGGAGCTGTTTTTT.

This clonotype was recorded a few times. The gene calls are TRBV20-1 and TRBJ1-5; D remains ambiguous. From germline, CDR1 is DFQATT and CDR2 SNEGSKA (reference sequence). V gave up 4 bases and J gave up 3 bases, with 10 bases separating them. The length of the CDR3 is 13 residues. DNA for the CDR3: TGCAGTGCTATAGACAATATCAATCAGCCCCAGCATTTT. Encoded protein: CSAIDNINQPQHF.

This chain joins TRBV28 and TRBJ2-6; D ambiguous. This CDR3 region has 14 residues. Germline V lookup: CDR1 MDHEN, CDR2 SYDVKM. V was trimmed by 6 bases and J by 0 bases, leaving 6 bases between them. The CDR3 nucleotides read TGTGCCAGCAGGGAAACCTCTGGGGCCAACGTCCTGACTTTC. Translated: CASRETSGANVLTF.

V usage is TRBV7-2 and J usage is TRBJ2-2, with TRBD2 identical over 9 bases. Unmatched junction bases numbered 6, after V lost 0 bases and J lost 4 bases. This CDR3 is 17 amino acids long. Germline CDR1 and CDR2: SGHTA and FQGNSA. CDR3 protein: CASSLAGGLALTGELFF. CDR3 nucleotide sequence: TGTGCCAGCAGCTTAGCCGGTGGACTAGCGCTCACCGGGGAGCTGTTTTTT.

The chain links TRBV30 to TRBJ2-2; D possibly corresponds to TRBD2 (7 bases). This CDR3 region has 14 residues. CDR1 and CDR2 from the germline V gene are GTSNPN and SVGIG (reference sequence). Trimming pared 5 bases from V and 7 bases from J, leaving 17 bases between. CDR3 amino acids: CAWSGQRGSGELFF. The CDR3 nucleotides read TGTGCCTGGTCTGGACAGCGGGGCAGCGGGGAGCTGTTTTTT.

This rearrangement joins TRBV24-1 to TRBJ1-3, with 8 nucleotides matching TRBD1. V gave up 3 bases and J gave up 4 bases; unmatched junction bases: 7. The CDR3 has 16 amino acids. The germline V gene has CDR1 KGHDR and CDR2 SFDVKD. CDR3 amino acids: CATSDPDRDGGNTIYF. The DNA of the CDR3 is TGTGCCACCAGTGATCCGGACAGGGACGGAGGAAACACCATATATTTT.

This clonotype showed up just a few times. The CDR3 DNA reads TGTGCCTGGAGCTTAGCGGGACTAGGAAACTACGAGCAGTACTTC. Encoded protein: CAWSLAGLGNYEQYF. The rearrangement joins TRBV30 to TRBJ2-7; 8 nucleotides line up with TRBD2. Germline CDR1 is GTSNPN and CDR2 is SVGIG (reference sequence). This CDR3 has 15 residues. J lost 3 bases, V lost 3 bases, and 10 bases had no gene match.

There are a few counts of this clonotype. The genes are TRBV15 and TRBJ1-3, with 7 bases that match TRBD1. This CDR3 spans 15 amino acids. Trimming at V came to 4 bases and at J to 0 bases, leaving 3 bases not matched to a gene. CDR1 and CDR2 from the germline V gene are LNHNV and YYDKDF (reference sequence). CDR3: CATSIDRVSGNTIYF. CDR3 nucleotides: TGTGCCACCAGCATTGACAGGGTCTCTGGAAACACCATATATTTT. Looking up the rest from reference TRBV15 and TRBJ1-3 gives the full variable domain: DAMVIQNPRYQVTQFGKPVTLSCSQTLNHNVMYWYQQKSSQAPKLLFHYYDKDFNNEADTPDNFQSRRPNTSFCFLDIRSPGLGDTAMYLCATSIDRVSGNTIYFGEGSWLTVV.

CDR3 sequence (DNA): TGTGCCAGCAGCTCGGTGGGACTAGCGGGGACAGATACGCAGTATTTT. This encodes CASSSVGLAGTDTQYF. This chain connects TRBV5-4 to TRBJ2-3; 13 bases are shared with TRBD2. Germline-derived CDR1 and CDR2 are SGHNT and YYREEE (reference sequence). The CDR3 runs 16 residues. V was clipped by 3 bases and J by 3 bases; unmatched bases: 4.

V and J are TRBV12-3 or TRBV12-4 and TRBJ1-2; TRBD1 might be the D (5 bases). The CDR3 totals 15 residues. The V end lost 0 bases, the J end lost 2 bases, and 10 bases lay between the germline ends. The CDR3 here is CASSLAGGGNYGYTF. The CDR3 nucleotides are TGTGCCAGCAGTTTAGCCGGGGGTGGAAACTATGGCTACACCTTC.

The J gene is TRBJ1-1, the V gene TRBV7-2, with D unresolved. V was pared by 2 bases and J by 0 bases, with 7 bases between. CDR3 length: 14 amino acids. Germline values: CDR1 SGHTA, CDR2 FQGNSA. The CDR3: CASSLKGLNTEAFF. In nucleotides, the CDR3 is TGTGCCAGCAGCTTAAAGGGTTTGAACACTGAAGCTTTCTTT.

This clonotype was recorded a few times. The chain recombines TRBV20-1 with TRBJ1-1, with D perhaps TRBD1 (6 bases). Trimming took off 1 base at V and 6 bases at J, with 9 bases between the two ends. CDR1 DFQATT and CDR2 SNEGSKA come from the germline V gene (reference sequence). This CDR3 has 12 amino acids. The CDR3 spells CSARAQGPEAFF. The CDR3 nucleotides are TGCAGTGCTAGAGCCCAGGGGCCTGAAGCTTTCTTT.

The V call is TRBV6-1, the J call TRBJ2-7; D unclear. Trimming shortened V by 3 bases and J by 7 bases, and 7 bases separated the two germline ends. The CDR3 length is 11 residues. The germline V gene has CDR1 MNHNS and CDR2 SASEGT. The CDR3 DNA sequence: TGTGCCAGCAGTGAGACCTGGGAGCAGTACTTC. This sequence encodes CASSETWEQYF.

CDR3 protein: CASSFGGARTEAFF. The CDR3 nucleotides are TGTGCCAGCAGCTTCGGGGGGGCACGGACTGAAGCTTTCTTT. This sequence joins TRBV7-2 and TRBJ1-1; TRBD1 is a possible D gene (6 bases). The CDR3 has 14 residues. V was cut by 3 bases and J by 5 bases, with 13 bases left in between. The germline V gene encodes CDR1 SGHTA and CDR2 FQGNSA.

The rearrangement joins TRBV7-2 to TRBJ2-2; unclear D gene. Trimming removed 2 bases at V and 5 bases at J, with 3 bases between. This CDR3 has 12 residues. Germline values: CDR1 SGHTA, CDR2 FQGNSA. CDR3 bases: TGTGCCAGCAGCTTAAGAACCGGGGAGCTGTTTTTT. This encodes CASSLRTGELFF.

V and J are TRBV15 and TRBJ2-3; D gene unclear. The V gene's germline CDR1 is LNHNV and CDR2 YYDKDF (reference sequence). The length of the CDR3 is 15 residues. V was trimmed by 0 bases and J by 4 bases, leaving 11 bases between them. The CDR3 sequence: CATSRDPNSPDTQYF. CDR3 nucleotides: TGTGCCACCAGCAGAGATCCCAACTCCCCAGATACGCAGTATTTT.

This clonotype was seen a handful of times. The chain has TRBV29-1 and TRBJ1-2, with D possibly being TRBD1 (6 bases). The V end was cut by 4 bases, the J end by 8 bases, with 11 bases between. Germline V lookup: CDR1 SQVTM, CDR2 ANQGSEA. This CDR3 contains 11 residues. CDR3 DNA: TGCAGCGTTGCGGGGGCATCAGGCTACACCTTC. Translating it yields CSVAGASGYTF.

Turning to this clonotype: Germline and junction disagree at one end, which may indicate a read error. The DNA for the CDR3 is TGTGCCAGCAGCCGATTATCCGGGACAGACAACTTT. This sequence encodes CASSRLSGTDNF. The chain is built from TRBV28 and TRBJ1-1, with 7 bases fitting TRBD1. Germline CDR1 and CDR2: MDHEN and SYDVKM. This CDR3 has 12 amino acids.

The chain combines TRBV20-1 with TRBJ1-4; tentative D call: TRBD1 (5 bases). With 2 bases removed from V and 3 bases from J, the gap between germline ends came to 7 bases. The CDR3 spans 13 residues. From germline, CDR1 is DFQATT and CDR2 SNEGSKA (reference sequence). CDR3 loop: CSARQGPNEKLFF. The DNA of the CDR3 is TGCAGTGCTAGACAGGGTCCTAATGAAAAACTGTTTTTT.

This clonotype was recorded only once. V usage is TRBV30 and J usage is TRBJ1-4, with D possibly being TRBD1 (6 bases). V lost 2 bases and J lost 6, with 13 bases in between. Germline V gives CDR1 GTSNPN, CDR2 SVGIG (reference sequence). The CDR3 is made up of 14 amino acids. The CDR3 region is CAWSPRTVYEKLFF. CDR3 nucleotides: TGTGCCTGGAGTCCACGGACAGTTTATGAAAAACTGTTTTTT. The full variable domain, with the rest looked up from reference TRBV30 and TRBJ1-4, is SQTIHQWPATLVQPVGSPLSLECTVEGTSNPNLYWYRQAAGRGLQLLFYSVGIGQISSEVPQNLSASRPQDRQFILSSKKLLLSDSGFYLCAWSPRTVYEKLFFGSGTQLSVL.

The V call is TRBV20-1, the J call TRBJ2-3, with TRBD2 matching over 8 bases. The junction had 3 bases not matched to a gene; V was cut back by 0 bases and J by 1 base. The CDR3 totals 15 residues. Per the germline V gene, CDR1 is DFQATT and CDR2 is SNEGSKA (reference sequence). DNA of the CDR3: TGCAGTGCTAGAGATCCGGGACTAGGCACAGATACGCAGTATTTT. It translates to CSARDPGLGTDTQYF.

This clonotype appeared a few times. This chain uses TRBV10-3 with TRBJ1-2; 12 bases fit TRBD1. The germline V gene encodes CDR1 ENHRY and CDR2 SYGVKD. The CDR3 is 14 residues long. V trimming: 6 bases; J trimming: 7 bases; junction bases outside the gene matches: 6. In DNA, the CDR3 is TGTGCCATCAGGGCCGGGACAGGGGGCCCTGGCTACACCTTC. This translates into CAIRAGTGGPGYTF.

The gene calls are TRBV5-1 and TRBJ1-1; no clear D gene. Germline assignment: CDR1 SGHRS and CDR2 YFSETQ. The V end lost 2 bases, the J end lost 2 bases, and 7 bases lay between the germline ends. The CDR3 has 13 residues. This chain's CDR3 is CASSFDTNTEAFF. CDR3 DNA sequence: TGCGCCAGCAGCTTCGACACAAACACTGAAGCTTTCTTT.

The chain has TRBV20-1 and TRBJ1-2; D unresolved. V lost 3 bases, J lost 2 bases, and 13 bases lay in between. Germline loops: CDR1 DFQATT, CDR2 SNEGSKA (reference sequence). The CDR3 loop spans 14 amino acids. The CDR3 reads CSARGSPENYGYTF. The CDR3 nucleotides read TGCAGTGCTAGGGGTTCACCAGAAAACTATGGCTACACCTTC.